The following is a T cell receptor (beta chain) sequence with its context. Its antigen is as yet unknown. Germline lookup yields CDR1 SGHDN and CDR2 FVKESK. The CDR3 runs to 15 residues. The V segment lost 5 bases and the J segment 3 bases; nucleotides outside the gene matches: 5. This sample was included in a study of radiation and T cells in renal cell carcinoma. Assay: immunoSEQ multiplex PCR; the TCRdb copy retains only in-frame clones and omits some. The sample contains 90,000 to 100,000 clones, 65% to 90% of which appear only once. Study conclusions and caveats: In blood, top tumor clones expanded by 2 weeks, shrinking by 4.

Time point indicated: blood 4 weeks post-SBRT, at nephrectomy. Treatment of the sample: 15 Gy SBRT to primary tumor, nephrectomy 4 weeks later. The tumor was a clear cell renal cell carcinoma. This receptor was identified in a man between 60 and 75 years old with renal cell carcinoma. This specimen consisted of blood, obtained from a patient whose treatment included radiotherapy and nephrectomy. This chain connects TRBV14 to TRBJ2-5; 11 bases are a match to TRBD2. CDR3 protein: CASSKLLAGEETQYF. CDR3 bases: TGTGCCAGCAGCAAACTACTAGCGGGAGAAGAGACCCAGTACTTC.